Following are 15 T cell receptor beta chains from one sample sequenced in a study of control samples from healthy donors and cancer patients. This table comes from immunoSEQ multiplex PCR, and its TCRdb copy is limited to in-frame clones, with some not included. The top ten hold 5.5% of the sample, which has some 130,000 clones, roughly 92% seen once. Sequencing was done on a sample of blood. Receptors originate from a man aged 18 to 30 in good health.

This chain joins TRBV6-6 and TRBJ2-7, with 8 bases matching TRBD1. V lost 5 bases, J lost 4 bases, and 10 bases stayed unmatched. The CDR3 runs to 15 residues. Germline CDR1 is MNHNY and CDR2 is SVGAGI (reference sequence). The CDR3 DNA reads TGTGCCAGCAGTCCACAGGGGGTCGGGTGGTACGAGCAGTACTTC. Translated: CASSPQGVGWYEQYF.

V gene TRBV4-1 combines with J gene TRBJ2-7, with TRBD1 as a possible D gene (5 bases). The V and J ends lost 1 base and 3 bases respectively, with 7 bases between them. Per germline, CDR1 MGHRA and CDR2 YSYEKL. The CDR3 loop spans 13 amino acids. The chain's CDR3 is CASSQGQNYEQYF. The CDR3 bases are TGCGCCAGCAGCCAAGGACAGAACTACGAGCAGTACTTC.

This chain links TRBV6-5 with TRBJ2-5; 11 nucleotides agree with TRBD2. This CDR3 has 15 residues. Germline CDR1 reads MNHEY; CDR2 reads SVGAGI. Trimming took 7 bases from V and 1 from J; bases not matched to a gene: 5. The chain's CDR3 is CASNVAGGVQETQYF. The DNA for the CDR3 is TGTGCCAGCAACGTAGCGGGGGGGGTCCAAGAGACCCAGTACTTC.

The rearrangement joins TRBV9 to TRBJ2-7, with TRBD1 identical over 9 bases. This CDR3 contains 14 residues. V gave up 3 bases and J gave up 4 bases; unmatched junction bases: 5. Germline lookup yields CDR1 SGDLS and CDR2 YYNGEE. CDR3 nucleotide sequence: TGTGCCAGCAGCGACGGGACAGGGATTTACGAGCAGTACTTC. This codes for CASSDGTGIYEQYF.

J is TRBJ1-1 and V is TRBV9; 7 positions agree with TRBD1. J lost 1 base, V lost 4 bases, and 16 bases had no gene match. The CDR3 is 18 amino acids. From germline, CDR1 is SGDLS and CDR2 YYNGEE. The CDR3 here is CASSSGPTGVTGNTEAFF. The CDR3 DNA follows: TGTGCCAGCAGCTCCGGCCCCACAGGGGTGACGGGGAACACTGAAGCTTTCTTT.

This chain joins TRBV18 and TRBJ2-5; tentatively, D is TRBD1 or TRBD2 (6 bases each). The CDR3 spans 14 residues. Germline CDR1 and CDR2: KGHSH and LQKENI. Trimming cost V 6 bases and J 5 bases, with 16 bases left between them. CDR3 loop: CASSPQGRWETQYF. The CDR3 DNA reads as TGTGCCAGCTCGCCTCAGGGGAGGTGGGAGACCCAGTACTTC.

The V and J genes are TRBV3-1 (or the pseudogene TRBV3-2) and TRBJ2-7, with 9 positions matching TRBD1. Germline CDR1 LGHDT, CDR2 YNNKEL (reference sequence). The V segment lost 4 bases and the J segment 4 bases; nucleotides outside the gene matches: 8. This CDR3 has 15 residues. Here the CDR3 DNA reads TGTGCCAGCAGCCCGATACAGGGGGCACTTTACGAGCAGTACTTC. It encodes CASSPIQGALYEQYF.

The table lists this clone with a count of one. The chain is built from TRBV20-1 and TRBJ2-5, with 9 bases fitting TRBD2. Trimming took 3 bases from V and 5 from J; bases not matched to a gene: 7. The CDR3 is 14 residues long. The germline V gene has CDR1 DFQATT and CDR2 SNEGSKA (reference sequence). The CDR3 spells CSASGSGGIETQYF. The CDR3, as DNA: TGCAGTGCTAGTGGAAGCGGGGGGATCGAGACCCAGTACTTC.

This clone was observed once. V is TRBV7-3 and J is TRBJ2-2; D possibly uses TRBD1 or TRBD2 (7 bases each). Per germline, CDR1 SGHTA and CDR2 FQGTGA. The CDR3 runs 17 residues. The V end lost 6 bases, the J end lost 7 bases, and 24 bases lay between the germline ends. This chain's CDR3 is CASSRHSRGDSSGELFF. The CDR3 nucleotides are TGTGCCAGCAGTCGACATTCCCGGGGGGACAGTAGCGGGGAGCTGTTTTTT. The full variable domain, its missing parts supplied by reference TRBV7-3 and TRBJ2-2, is GAGVSQTPSNKVTEKGKYVELRCDPISGHTALYWYRQSLGQGPEFLIYFQGTGAADDSGLPNDRFFAVRPEGSVSTLKIQRTERGDSAVYLCASSRHSRGDSSGELFFGEGSRLTVL.

V and J are TRBV9 and TRBJ2-3, with TRBD2 as a possible D gene (6 bases). The germline V and J ends were trimmed by 0 bases and 11 bases, with 22 bases remaining between them. The CDR3 spans 16 residues. Germline V gene sequence: CDR1 SGDLS, CDR2 YYNGEE. As DNA, the CDR3 is TGTGCCAGCAGCGTAGAGGGCGGGGTTGGTTCCCCGGAGCAGTATTTT. Translation gives CASSVEGGVGSPEQYF. Based on the CDR3 plus reference TRBV9 and TRBJ2-3, the full variable domain is DSGVTQTPKHLITATGQRVTLRCSPRSGDLSVYWYQQSLDQGLQFLIQYYNGEERAKGNILERFSAQQFPDLHSELNLSSLELGDSALYFCASSVEGGVGSPEQYFGPGTRLTVL.

The genes are TRBV5-4 and TRBJ1-1; D is uncertain. Germline values: CDR1 SGHNT, CDR2 YYREEE (reference sequence). This CDR3 has 14 residues. The germline V and J ends were trimmed by 3 bases and 1 base, with 10 bases remaining between them. The CDR3 DNA sequence: TGTGCCAGCAGCTCAGGACGGGGGAACACTGAAGCTTTCTTT. It translates to CASSSGRGNTEAFF.

By share, this clone counts as medium-sized (0.01 to 0.1%). The V gene is TRBV2, the J gene TRBJ2-7; possible D gene TRBD2, 5 bases. The germline V gene has CDR1 SNHLY and CDR2 FYNNEI. With 8 bases removed from V and 0 bases from J, the gap between germline ends came to 14 bases. The CDR3 is 14 amino acids. The CDR3 here is CASCVVGSSYEQYF. CDR3 DNA sequence: TGTGCCAGCTGCGTTGTGGGGAGCTCCTACGAGCAGTACTTC.

The chain recombines TRBV28 with TRBJ2-7, with D tentatively TRBD1 or TRBD2 (7 bases each). Germline CDR1 MDHEN, CDR2 SYDVKM. The CDR3 loop spans 15 amino acids. V gave up 6 bases and J gave up 0 bases, with 15 bases separating them. CDR3 residues: CASSRGGGGSYEQYF. In DNA form, the CDR3 reads TGTGCCAGCAGCCGAGGGGGCGGGGGCTCCTACGAGCAGTACTTC.

V usage is TRBV10-1 and J usage is TRBJ1-1; 11 bases agree with TRBD1. Trimming took 2 bases from V and 4 from J; bases not matched to a gene: 9. Germline lookup yields CDR1 WNHNN and CDR2 SYGVQD (reference sequence). The CDR3 is 17 residues long. The CDR3 DNA follows: TGCGCCAGCAGTGAGGGCGAGGGACAGGGGGTCGGCACTGAAGCTTTCTTT. It encodes CASSEGEGQGVGTEAFF.

This clone appeared a single time. The rearrangement joins TRBV6-5 to TRBJ1-5; the match to TRBD1 covers 7 bases. V lost 6 bases and J lost 5; bases outside the gene matches: 7. This CDR3 is 14 amino acids long. In germline, CDR1 is MNHEY, CDR2 SVGAGI. In nucleotides, the CDR3 is TGTGCCAGCAGAAGACAGGGTCTTCATCAGCCCCAGCATTTT. It translates to CASRRQGLHQPQHF.